The next 11 T cell receptor beta chains were all read from a single sample in a study of OX40 agonist ivuxolimab in advanced cancers. The repertoire was sequenced with immunoSEQ multiplex PCR; TCRdb's copy has only in-frame clones and lacks some. This sample has about 100,000 clones, with 70% to 85% found just once. This material consisted of CD4+ or CD8+ T cells sorted from blood, taken in a trial of the OX40 agonist ivuxolimab. The receptors here all came from an adult with an advanced solid tumor such as melanoma, head and neck, liver or kidney cancer.

This rearrangement joins TRBV7-9 to TRBJ2-7; D possibly corresponds to TRBD2 (6 bases). The CDR3 spans 16 residues. Per germline, CDR1 SEHNR and CDR2 FQNEAQ (reference sequence). The ends were cut back, 5 bases at V and 3 bases at J, with 20 bases in the middle. The CDR3 sequence is CASSLLLGAGIYEQYF. CDR3 DNA: TGTGCCAGCAGCCTACTTTTGGGTGCGGGGATCTACGAGCAGTACTTC.

This clone has a handful of counts. V is TRBV21-1 and J is TRBJ2-1; the table assigns TRBD2, which was not confirmed against the DNA. TRBV21-1 is a pseudogene locus. This CDR3 has 16 amino acids. The CDR3 DNA follows: TGTGCCAGCAGCATCACTAGCGCCCGCTCCTACAATGAGCAGTTCTTC. Residues: CASSITSARSYNEQFF.

This chain connects TRBV6-6 to TRBJ2-4; D is possibly TRBD1 (6 bases). Germline loops: CDR1 MNHNY, CDR2 SVGAGI (reference sequence). Trimming left V 7 bases short and J 3 bases short, with 16 bases between. CDR3 size: 15 residues. CDR3 DNA sequence: TGTGCCAGCACACACACAGGGTTAGGCAAAAACATTCAGTACTTC. The encoded protein is CASTHTGLGKNIQYF.

The chain has TRBV7-2 and TRBJ2-7; 10 bases are shared with TRBD1. The CDR3 sequence is 14 residues long. With V trimmed by 5 bases and J by 3 bases, 4 bases remained unmatched. CDR1 is SGHTA, CDR2 FQGNSA, per germline. DNA for the CDR3: TGTGCCAGCAGCACAGGACAGGGGGGCTACGAGCAGTACTTC. Amino acids: CASSTGQGGYEQYF. Together with reference TRBV7-2 and TRBJ2-7, the CDR3 gives the full variable domain: GAGVSQSPSNKVTEKGKDVELRCDPISGHTALYWYRQSLGQGLEFLIYFQGNSAPDKSGLPSDRFSAERTGGSVSTLTIQRTQQEDSAVYLCASSTGQGGYEQYFGPGTRLTVT.

This clone was seen a handful of times. The chain employs TRBV19 and TRBJ1-2; D ambiguous. The CDR3 length is 13 residues. Trimming stripped 2 bases from V and 4 bases from J, with 8 bases between. The germline gives CDR1 LNHDA, CDR2 SQIVND (reference sequence). The DNA for the CDR3 is TGTGCCAGTAGTATAATGGCCAGCTATGGCTACACCTTC. Translating gives CASSIMASYGYTF. The complete variable domain, with remaining parts taken from reference TRBV19 and TRBJ1-2, reads DGGITQSPKYLFRKEGQNVTLSCEQNLNHDAMYWYRQDPGQGLRLIYYSQIVNDFQKGDIAEGYSVSREKKESFPLTVTSAQKNPTAFYLCASSIMASYGYTFGSGTRLTVV.

This CDR3 reads CASSPSHEQFF. CDR3 nucleotide sequence: TGTGCCAGCAGCCCCTCCCATGAGCAGTTCTTC. The V and J genes are TRBV7-2 and TRBJ2-1; the D is unclear. Trimming stripped 5 bases from V and 8 bases from J, with 7 bases between. CDR1 and CDR2 from the germline V gene are SGHTA and FQGNSA. CDR3 length: 11 residues.

This clone was picked up a small number of times. The chain has TRBV6-5 and TRBJ2-7; D possibly corresponds to TRBD2 (6 bases). The CDR3 consists of 14 residues. Germline V CDR1 and CDR2: MNHEY, SVGAGI. V lost 4 bases to trimming and J lost 6 bases, with 16 bases between them. The CDR3 loop reads CASSLKDAGLEQYF. The CDR3 nucleotides read TGTGCCAGCAGTTTGAAGGACGCGGGGCTCGAGCAGTACTTC.

The chain recombines TRBV7-9 with TRBJ1-5; the D gene is possibly TRBD1 (5 bases). This CDR3 has 16 amino acids. Trimming pared 1 base from V and 3 bases from J, leaving 13 bases between. CDR1 SEHNR and CDR2 FQNEAQ come from the germline V gene (reference sequence). CDR3 sequence (DNA): TGTGCCAGCAGCTTAGACGGGGGAGGGGTCAATCAGCCCCAGCATTTT. It yields the protein CASSLDGGGVNQPQHF.

This chain connects TRBV19 to TRBJ1-1; possibly TRBD1 for D (6 bases). The CDR3 has 15 amino acids. Between the trimmed V and J ends, which lost 7 bases and 1 base, there was a span of 16 bases. Per the germline V gene, CDR1 is LNHDA and CDR2 is SQIVND (reference sequence). For the CDR3, the DNA is TGTGCCAGTATCGTCAGGGGCGTGGGGAACACTGAAGCTTTCTTT. Translated, it gives CASIVRGVGNTEAFF. Looking up the rest from reference TRBV19 and TRBJ1-1 gives the full variable domain: DGGITQSPKYLFRKEGQNVTLSCEQNLNHDAMYWYRQDPGQGLRLIYYSQIVNDFQKGDIAEGYSVSREKKESFPLTVTSAQKNPTAFYLCASIVRGVGNTEAFFGQGTRLTVV.

This sequence joins TRBV10-1 and TRBJ2-7; D is ambiguous. Germline CDR1 WNHNN, CDR2 SYGVQD (reference sequence). The V and J ends lost 8 bases and 3 bases respectively, with 5 bases between them. The CDR3 extends over 10 amino acids. CDR3 sequence: CASGDYEQYF. DNA of the CDR3: TGCGCCAGCGGCGACTACGAGCAGTACTTC.

The gene calls are TRBV7-9 and TRBJ1-3; unclear D gene. Trimming removed 1 base from V and 4 bases from J, with 5 bases in between. CDR1 SEHNR and CDR2 FQNEAQ come from the germline V gene (reference sequence). This CDR3 region has 13 residues. DNA of the CDR3: TGTGCCAGCAGCTTAGGAGACGGAAACACCATATATTTT. This translates into CASSLGDGNTIYF. Supplemented by reference TRBV7-9 and TRBJ1-3, the full variable domain reads DTGVSQNPRHKITKRGQNVTFRCDPISEHNRLYWYRQTLGQGPEFLTYFQNEAQLEKSRLLSDRFSAERPKGSFSTLEIQRTEQGDSAMYLCASSLGDGNTIYFGEGSWLTVV.